The rows below give T cell receptor beta chains drawn from one sample of a study of CD8 T cells in ankylosing spondylitis. TCRdb re-called the 5' RACE reads through MiXCR, storing one row per CDR3 protein. The sample holds around 150,000 distinct CDR3 sequences, under 35% seen once. The sequenced sample was synovial fluid, either unsorted or a sorted T cell fraction (not recorded which). The origin of the receptors is a male donor with ankylosing spondylitis. The CDR3 runs from the conserved cysteine through the conserved F or W. The D gene is left open where the match is weak. Only part of the rows carry a size: once, few, many, or a class if the clone is expanded.

d_gene: -; j_gene: TRBJ2-3; v_gene: TRBV28; abundance: -; CDR3aa: CASSPGRDTDTQYF; CDR3nt: TGTGCCAGCAGCCCTGGGCGGGACACAGATACGCAGTATTTT
d_gene: -; j_gene: TRBJ2-5; v_gene: TRBV7-3; abundance: few; CDR3aa: CASSPGAIQETQYF; CDR3nt: TGTGCCAGCAGCCCCGGGGCGATCCAAGAGACCCAGTACTTC
d_gene: -; j_gene: TRBJ1-2; v_gene: TRBV20-1; abundance: -; CDR3aa: CSATGTANYGYTF; CDR3nt: TGCAGTGCTACAGGGACGGCGAACTATGGCTACACCTTC
d_gene: -; j_gene: TRBJ2-7; v_gene: TRBV5-5; abundance: -; CDR3aa: CASSHPGTYEQYF; CDR3nt: TGTGCCAGCAGCCATCCAGGGACCTACGAGCAGTACTTC
d_gene: -; j_gene: TRBJ2-1; v_gene: TRBV12-3/TRBV12-4; abundance: -; CDR3aa: CASSLEAYVGQFF; CDR3nt: TGTGCCAGCAGTTTAGAAGCCTACGTTGGGCAATTCTTC
d_gene: -; j_gene: TRBJ2-5; v_gene: TRBV24-1; abundance: many; CDR3aa: CATSDRRTVGETQYF; CDR3nt: TGTGCCACCAGTGATCGACGGACGGTGGGGGAGACCCAGTACTTC
d_gene: -; j_gene: TRBJ2-6; v_gene: TRBV7-9; abundance: -; CDR3aa: CASSKEGGGPGANVLTF; CDR3nt: TGTGCCAGCAGCAAAGAGGGGGGGGGTCCTGGGGCCAACGTCCTGACTTTC
d_gene: TRBD2; j_gene: TRBJ2-1; v_gene: TRBV11-2; abundance: -; CDR3aa: CASSPTGLAGENEQFF; CDR3nt: TGTGCCAGCAGCCCAACCGGACTAGCGGGAGAAAATGAGCAGTTCTTC
d_gene: TRBD1; j_gene: TRBJ2-2; v_gene: TRBV7-2; abundance: few; CDR3aa: CASSSRTGSGTGELFF; CDR3nt: TGTGCCAGCAGCTCCCGGACAGGGTCAGGCACCGGGGAGCTGTTTTTT
d_gene: -; j_gene: TRBJ2-5; v_gene: TRBV11-3; abundance: many; CDR3aa: CASSLSEVETQYF; CDR3nt: TGTGCCAGCAGCTTATCCGAGGTGGAGACCCAGTACTTC
d_gene: -; j_gene: TRBJ2-7; v_gene: TRBV7-9; abundance: few; CDR3aa: CASSQGLTSYEQYF; CDR3nt: TGTGCCAGCAGCCAGGGTTTAACCTCCTACGAGCAGTACTTC
d_gene: -; j_gene: TRBJ1-1; v_gene: TRBV27; abundance: -; CDR3aa: CASKSQPTGGTEAFF; CDR3nt: TGTGCCAGCAAATCGCAGCCAACCGGGGGCACTGAAGCTTTCTTT
d_gene: -; j_gene: TRBJ1-2; v_gene: TRBV20-1; abundance: -; CDR3aa: CSARAQYRGNYGYTF; CDR3nt: TGCAGTGCTAGAGCACAGTATAGGGGTAACTATGGCTACACCTTC
d_gene: -; j_gene: TRBJ1-6; v_gene: TRBV5-1; abundance: -; CDR3aa: CASRDTNSPLHF; CDR3nt: TGCGCCAGCAGGGACACCAATTCACCCCTCCACTTT
d_gene: TRBD2; j_gene: TRBJ2-1; v_gene: TRBV4-2; abundance: many; CDR3aa: CASSQEGGTSAYNEQFF; CDR3nt: TGTGCCAGCAGCCAAGAAGGCGGGACTAGCGCTTACAATGAGCAGTTCTTC
d_gene: -; j_gene: TRBJ2-1; v_gene: TRBV11-3; abundance: few; CDR3aa: CASRREMSYNEQFF; CDR3nt: TGTGCCAGCCGAAGGGAAATGTCCTACAATGAGCAGTTCTTC
d_gene: -; j_gene: TRBJ2-2; v_gene: TRBV28; abundance: many; CDR3aa: CASVRDTGELFF; CDR3nt: TGTGCCAGCGTGAGGGATACCGGGGAGCTGTTTTTT
d_gene: -; j_gene: TRBJ1-1; v_gene: TRBV6-2/TRBV6-3; abundance: few; CDR3aa: CASQGATATEAFF; CDR3nt: TGTGCCAGCCAAGGGGCCACAGCTACTGAAGCTTTCTTT
d_gene: TRBD1; j_gene: TRBJ2-1; v_gene: TRBV12-3/TRBV12-4; abundance: few; CDR3aa: CASSPTGGRNEQFF; CDR3nt: TGTGCCAGCAGTCCAACAGGGGGCCGCAATGAGCAGTTCTTC
d_gene: -; j_gene: TRBJ1-1; v_gene: TRBV5-1; abundance: few; CDR3aa: CASSPEGTEAFF; CDR3nt: TGCGCCAGCAGCCCTGAGGGGACTGAAGCTTTCTTT
d_gene: -; j_gene: TRBJ1-1; v_gene: TRBV12-3/TRBV12-4; abundance: -; CDR3aa: CASSLVRGQVTEAFF; CDR3nt: TGTGCCAGCAGTTTAGTTCGGGGGCAGGTTACTGAAGCTTTCTTT
d_gene: -; j_gene: TRBJ2-1; v_gene: TRBV7-2; abundance: -; CDR3aa: CASSRLATQFNEQFF; CDR3nt: TGTGCCAGCAGCCGACTGGCGACGCAGTTCAATGAGCAGTTCTTC
d_gene: -; j_gene: TRBJ2-2; v_gene: TRBV11-2; abundance: -; CDR3aa: CASSSHTGELFF; CDR3nt: TGTGCCAGCAGCTCCCACACCGGGGAGCTGTTTTTT
d_gene: -; j_gene: TRBJ2-1; v_gene: TRBV11-2; abundance: -; CDR3aa: CASSLEVPAGYSVNEQFF; CDR3nt: TGTGCCAGCAGCTTAGAAGTACCAGCGGGTTATTCGGTAAATGAGCAGTTCTTC
d_gene: -; j_gene: TRBJ1-5; v_gene: TRBV6-1; abundance: few; CDR3aa: CASATWGGNQPQHF; CDR3nt: TGTGCCAGCGCCACATGGGGGGGCAATCAGCCCCAGCATTTT
d_gene: TRBD1; j_gene: TRBJ1-6; v_gene: TRBV27; abundance: -; CDR3aa: CASSTPGTGGMNSPLHF; CDR3nt: TGTGCCAGCAGCACACCCGGGACAGGGGGCATGAATTCACCCCTCCACTTT
d_gene: -; j_gene: TRBJ1-5; v_gene: TRBV5-1; abundance: few; CDR3aa: CASSLDGGRNQPQHF; CDR3nt: TGCGCCAGCAGCTTGGATGGGGGTCGCAATCAGCCCCAGCATTTT